The present entry profiles one T cell receptor (beta chain) with its context. Just one base apart from a much larger clone, this may be a read error. Three rounds of nested PCR, following a modified ARM-PCR protocol, produced the TCRbeta library. MiXCR, applied by TCRdb to the multiplex PCR reads, yields one record per CDR3 protein. Among roughly 75,000 distinct CDR3 sequences listed, over 70% were seen once. This sample's RNA came from whole unsorted tissue. Donors were chemotherapy-naive, newly diagnosed lung cancer surgical patients in China, August–late 2014. The data are from a study of tumor and adjacent non-tumor tissue in lung cancer. The CDR3 sequence is 14 residues long. The V gene lost 5 bases and the J gene lost 3 bases, with 16 bases spanning the gap. Germline V gene sequence: CDR1 DFQATT, CDR2 SNEGSKA (reference sequence).

The sequenced sample consisted of lung tumor tissue. This TCR came from a woman aged 45-60 years with non-small cell lung cancer. This chain connects TRBV20-1 to TRBJ2-5, with TRBD1 as a possible D gene (6 bases). The CDR3: CSAPHEGTKETQYF. DNA of the CDR3: TGCAGTGCTCCCCATGAAGGGACAAAAGAGACCCAGTACTTC.